This entry is about one T cell receptor beta chain. Its specificity is not known. This sample is drawn from a study of cytomegalovirus exposure and HLA in healthy donors. Study observations and caveats: Cytomegalovirus association was listed for around 180 TCR beta chains. TCR beta V- and J-gene trimming, according to a later analysis, was linked to a missense DCLRE1C variant. In a later analysis, the majority of CMV-associated beta chains seemingly showed HLA restriction.

Between the trimmed V and J ends, which lost 5 bases and 5 bases, there was a span of 21 bases. Germline CDR1 MNHEY, CDR2 SMNVEV (reference sequence). This CDR3 region has 16 residues. PCR amplification relied on 60 Vbeta primers (plus 13 Jbeta primers). Only in-frame clones appear in the TCRdb table, and some are missing; sequencing was by immunoSEQ multiplex PCR. Among some 200,000 clones, approximately 83% were seen once, and the ten largest hold 1.1% to 1.5%. The sequence derives from a girl aged 5 to 17 in good health and CMV-seronegative. This sequence joins TRBV27 and TRBJ2-5; D might be TRBD1 (6 bases). Source material: PBMCs. The CDR3 loop is CASSPQGTLQGETQYF. The CDR3, as DNA: TGTGCCAGCAGTCCACAAGGGACACTTCAAGGGGAGACCCAGTACTTC.